A selection of T cell receptor beta chains follows, all from one sample in a study of cytomegalovirus exposure and HLA in healthy donors. The data were produced by immunoSEQ multiplex PCR, yet TCRdb's version contains in-frame clones alone and is incomplete. This table has under 130,000 clones, over 80% appearing once. Specimen: PBMCs. These receptors all come from a young man in good health and CMV-seropositive. CDR3s include the opening cysteine and the closing phenylalanine or tryptophan. The D gene is left open where the match is weak.

cdr3_aa j_call cdr3_length v_call d_call
CASSFDRGNTEAFF TRBJ1-1 14 TRBV5-1 TRBD1
CASSWGTVNEQFF TRBJ2-1 13 TRBV5-6 TRBD1
CASSQEDRFTNYGYTF TRBJ1-2 16 TRBV4-2 NA
CASSQLDGRPGETQYF TRBJ2-5 16 TRBV4-1 NA
CASSLWGGPQNEQFF TRBJ2-1 15 TRBV28 NA
CASSGRTGVNTEAFF TRBJ1-1 15 TRBV5-1 TRBD1
CASIQEQGNTEAFF TRBJ1-1 14 TRBV28 NA
CASSANLYEQYF TRBJ2-7 12 TRBV11-1 NA
CASSEAYRQGAKNEQFF TRBJ2-1 17 TRBV6-1 TRBD1
CANRSGARWNSPLHF TRBJ1-6 15 TRBV10-1 NA
CASSGGATNEKLFF TRBJ1-4 14 TRBV18 NA
CATTSPFTGTGGDQPQHF TRBJ1-5 18 TRBV19 TRBD1
CASSFLPSGGAPSEQFF TRBJ2-1 17 TRBV7-3 TRBD2
CSGTVGQETQYF TRBJ2-5 12 TRBV29-1 NA
CASGGTAPGELFF TRBJ2-2 13 TRBV10-1 NA
CASNRGQETQYF TRBJ2-5 12 TRBV2 NA
CASSQNTGGSNQPQHF TRBJ1-5 16 TRBV4-3 TRBD1